These 27 T cell receptor beta chains came from one sample sequenced in a study of CD8 T cells in Susac syndrome. With random hexamers, reverse transcription was performed on about 0.5 to 1 ug of RNA. TCRdb processed the immunoSEQ multiplex PCR reads anew with MiXCR; each CDR3 protein has one entry. The table shows fewer than 300,000 distinct CDR3 sequences, with about 85% occurring only once. The specimen sequenced was CD8+ T cells from PBMCs. The receptor set was obtained from a human donor with multiple sclerosis.

This chain joins TRBV20-1 and TRBJ2-7; D is ambiguous. The CDR3 sequence is 12 residues long. Trimming took 5 bases from V and 1 from J, leaving 9 bases between them. Germline CDR1 DFQATT, CDR2 SNEGSKA (reference sequence). The CDR3 spells CSAWPLSYEQYF. CDR3 sequence (DNA): TGCAGTGCTTGGCCTCTTTCCTACGAGCAGTACTTC.

This clonotype was found once. J is TRBJ2-1 and V is TRBV9; D gene ambiguous. Germline assignment: CDR1 SGDLS and CDR2 YYNGEE. V lost 7 bases and J lost 10, with 6 bases in between. CDR3 length: 9 amino acids. The DNA of the CDR3 is TGTGCCAGCGGTGTAGAGCAGTTCTTC. This translates into CASGVEQFF.

A few counts support this clonotype. The chain employs TRBV27 and TRBJ1-1; the D gene is possibly TRBD1 (6 bases). V was trimmed by 9 bases and J by 0 bases, leaving 8 bases between them. Germline V gene lookup returns CDR1 MNHEY and CDR2 SMNVEV (reference sequence). The CDR3 runs 12 residues. CDR3 amino acids: CASTGMNTEAFF. CDR3 nucleotide sequence: TGTGCCAGTACAGGGATGAACACTGAAGCTTTCTTT.

This clonotype was counted once. The CDR3 sequence: CAIPGPNNNEQFF. In DNA, the CDR3 is TGTGCCATCCCTGGCCCTAACAACAATGAGCAGTTCTTC. This chain joins TRBV10-3 and TRBJ2-1; the D is unclear. V dropped 8 bases and J dropped 5 bases, with 13 bases sitting between them. This CDR3 is 13 amino acids long. The germline CDR1 and CDR2 sequences are ENHRY and SYGVKD.

This clonotype was recorded only once. The chain is built from TRBV2 and TRBJ2-1, with D possibly being TRBD1 or TRBD2 (5 bases each). The CDR3 covers 17 residues. V lost 2 bases to trimming and J lost 0 bases, with 14 bases between them. From germline, CDR1 is SNHLY and CDR2 FYNNEI. CDR3: CASSEPKGRSSYNEQFF. The DNA for the CDR3 is TGTGCCAGCAGTGAACCAAAGGGACGGAGCTCCTACAATGAGCAGTTCTTC.

This sequence joins TRBV21-1 and TRBJ2-7. TRBV21-1 is a known pseudogene. The CDR3 is made up of 15 amino acids. For the CDR3, the DNA is TGTGCCAGCAGCAAAGTTGGATGGAACCCCTACGAGCAGTACTTC. Its protein product is CASSKVGWNPYEQYF.

V is TRBV4-1 and J is TRBJ2-7; D is possibly TRBD2 (5 bases). This CDR3 region has 15 residues. Germline CDR1 MGHRA, CDR2 YSYEKL. Deletions cut 4 bases from V and 2 bases from J, with 15 bases between. In nucleotides, the CDR3 is TGCGCCAGCAGCCCCTCTACTAGTTACGCCTACGAGCAGTACTTC. It codes for CASSPSTSYAYEQYF.

The J gene is TRBJ1-3, the V gene TRBV5-1; possibly TRBD1 for D (5 bases). V was shortened by 4 bases and J by 0 bases, with 11 bases between the two germline ends. Per the germline V gene, CDR1 is SGHRS and CDR2 is YFSETQ. CDR3 length: 15 residues. The CDR3 coding sequence is TGCGCCAGCAGCCCGGACATTTCCTCTGGAAACACCATATATTTT. The encoded protein is CASSPDISSGNTIYF.

This rearrangement joins TRBV7-9 to TRBJ2-5; D not resolved. Germline CDR1 and CDR2: SEHNR and FQNEAQ (reference sequence). The CDR3 length is 12 residues. Trimming removed 0 bases at V and 5 bases at J, with 4 bases between. CDR3 sequence (DNA): TGTGCCAGCAGCTTAGCCGGGGAGACCCAGTACTTC. This sequence encodes CASSLAGETQYF.

CDR3 sequence: CASSGGTEQGLEQYF. Here the CDR3 DNA reads TGTGCCAGCAGCGGGGGTACGGAGCAGGGTCTCGAGCAGTACTTC. This rearrangement joins TRBV5-4 to TRBJ2-7; D may match TRBD1 or TRBD2 (5 bases each). The germline V gene has CDR1 SGHNT and CDR2 YYREEE (reference sequence). The length of the CDR3 is 15 residues. The germline V and J ends were trimmed by 4 bases and 6 bases, with 20 bases remaining between them.

The chain couples TRBV28 to TRBJ1-2; D is ambiguous. Germline V gene lookup returns CDR1 MDHEN and CDR2 SYDVKM. The germline V and J ends were trimmed by 3 bases and 4 bases, with 12 bases remaining between them. The CDR3 is 14 amino acids. CDR3 DNA sequence: TGTGCCAGCAGTTTCATGGGGATAGGCTATGGCTACACCTTC. This translates into CASSFMGIGYGYTF.

This clonotype turned up a few times. The chain combines TRBV6-1 with TRBJ1-2; D ambiguous. This CDR3 contains 14 residues. Germline V gene data show CDR1 as MNHNS and CDR2 as SASEGT. V gave up 6 bases and J gave up 6 bases, with 17 bases separating them. The CDR3 nucleotides read TGTGCCAGCAGCCTTGGCGTAGGGTTCGATGGCTACACCTTC. It encodes CASSLGVGFDGYTF.

This chain uses TRBV28 with TRBJ2-5; D is possibly TRBD2 (7 bases). The CDR3 spans 16 residues. The germline V gene encodes CDR1 MDHEN and CDR2 SYDVKM. V shed 3 bases and J shed 6 bases, with 20 bases lying between them. The CDR3 here is CASSLRGGGDGQTQYF. CDR3 DNA: TGTGCCAGCAGTTTGAGGGGAGGGGGGGACGGACAGACCCAGTACTTC.

As DNA, the CDR3 is TGCAGCGTTGAAGGGGGTAAGGGGAACTCCTACAATGAGCAGTTCTTC. Protein product: CSVEGGKGNSYNEQFF. The chain couples TRBV29-1 to TRBJ2-1, with D possibly matching TRBD1 (5 bases). The germline gives CDR1 SQVTM, CDR2 ANQGSEA. This CDR3 has 16 residues. The V end was cut by 1 base, the J end by 0 bases, with 13 bases between.

The CDR3 region has the DNA TGTGCCAGCAGTCCTCACACGGCACACACTGAAGCTTTCTTT. Translated, it gives CASSPHTAHTEAFF. This chain connects TRBV27 to TRBJ1-1; D is uncertain. The CDR3 is made up of 14 amino acids. V gave up 5 bases and J gave up 3 bases, with 13 bases separating them. Germline-derived CDR1 and CDR2 are MNHEY and SMNVEV (reference sequence).

The chain couples TRBV6-1 to TRBJ2-7; 10 positions match TRBD1. Looked up from germline, CDR1 is MNHNS and CDR2 is SASEGT. The V gene end was trimmed by 0 bases and the J gene end by 2 bases; junction bases not matched to a gene: 4. The CDR3 runs 16 residues. The CDR3 loop is CASSEAGTGDPYEQYF. CDR3 DNA sequence: TGTGCCAGCAGTGAAGCCGGGACAGGGGACCCCTACGAGCAGTACTTC.

The chain joins TRBV27 to TRBJ2-1; 7 bases fit TRBD2. Trimming cost V 6 bases and J 3 bases; bases outside gene matches: 8. This CDR3 has 15 amino acids. CDR1 and CDR2 from the germline V gene are MNHEY and SMNVEV (reference sequence). CDR3: CASRSMPSGYNEQFF. As DNA, the CDR3 is TGTGCCAGCAGATCCATGCCTAGCGGCTACAATGAGCAGTTCTTC.

The rearrangement links TRBV27 to TRBJ2-1; 8 nucleotides line up with TRBD1. J was trimmed by 7 bases and V by 5 bases; bases with no gene match: 10. Per the germline V gene, CDR1 is MNHEY and CDR2 is SMNVEV (reference sequence). The CDR3 is 15 residues long. CDR3 DNA: TGTGCCAGCAGTCCCCCAGGGGGCGCAAATAATGAGCAGTTCTTC. This encodes CASSPPGGANNEQFF.

The chain carries TRBV27 and TRBJ2-3; D might be TRBD2 (5 bases). V was shortened by 3 bases and J by 9 bases, with 13 bases between the two germline ends. Germline CDR1 MNHEY, CDR2 SMNVEV (reference sequence). This CDR3 has 13 amino acids. CDR3 loop: CASSFGPRGTQYF. In nucleotides, the CDR3 is TGTGCCAGCAGTTTTGGACCGAGAGGGACGCAGTATTTT.

The chain links TRBV20-1 to TRBJ2-1; no clear D gene. The CDR3 is 13 amino acids. V lost 3 bases and J lost 7, with 13 bases in between. CDR1 is DFQATT and CDR2 is SNEGSKA in the germline V gene (reference sequence). The DNA of the CDR3 is TGCAGTGCTAGTGAGCCGGCTGAGAATGAGCAGTTCTTC. Translating gives CSASEPAENEQFF.

The chain employs TRBV7-9 and TRBJ2-1; D gene unclear. V was cut by 6 bases and J by 6 bases, with 6 bases left in between. Germline V gene sequence: CDR1 SEHNR, CDR2 FQNEAQ (reference sequence). The CDR3 is made up of 11 amino acids. CDR3 region: CASRVSNEQFF. DNA of the CDR3: TGTGCCAGCAGGGTGTCCAATGAGCAGTTCTTC.

The V gene is TRBV9, the J gene TRBJ2-1; 13 nucleotides match TRBD2. The CDR3 covers 20 residues. The germline gives CDR1 SGDLS, CDR2 YYNGEE. Trimming removed 2 bases from V and 0 bases from J; junction bases left unmatched: 11. CDR3 coding DNA: TGTGCCAGCAGCGTTCCATCACTAGCGGGAGGGCCCTCCTCCTACAATGAGCAGTTCTTC. Amino acid sequence: CASSVPSLAGGPSSYNEQFF. The entire variable domain, with the rest obtained from reference TRBV9 and TRBJ2-1, is as follows: DSGVTQTPKHLITATGQRVTLRCSPRSGDLSVYWYQQSLDQGLQFLIQYYNGEERAKGNILERFSAQQFPDLHSELNLSSLELGDSALYFCASSVPSLAGGPSSYNEQFFGPGTRLTVL.

The chain employs TRBV11-1 and TRBJ2-7; TRBD1 agrees at 9 bases. J gave up 1 base and V 1 base, and 23 bases lay outside the gene matches. This CDR3 has 22 residues. CDR1 and CDR2 from the germline V gene are SGHAT and FQDESV (reference sequence). Here the CDR3 DNA reads TGTGCCAGCAGCTTAGAACTATGGACAGGGGTGACGCAACAACAATTTTCCTACGAGCAGTACTTC. This encodes CASSLELWTGVTQQQFSYEQYF. The complete variable domain, with remaining parts taken from reference TRBV11-1 and TRBJ2-7, reads EAEVAQSPRYKITEKSQAVAFWCDPISGHATLYWYRQILGQGPELLVQFQDESVVDDSQLPKDRFSAERLKGVDSTLKIQPAELGDSAMYLCASSLELWTGVTQQQFSYEQYFGPGTRLTVT.

The genes are TRBV25-1 and TRBJ1-2; D is unclear. This CDR3 spans 12 amino acids. Trimming cost V 6 bases and J 3 bases, with 8 bases left between them. Looked up from germline, CDR1 is MGHDK and CDR2 is SYGVNS. CDR3 DNA sequence: TGTGCCAGCAGGAATGGGCACTATGGCTACACCTTC. It specifies CASRNGHYGYTF.

The chain is built from TRBV2 and TRBJ2-1; D call uncertain. The CDR3 contains 14 residues. CDR1 SNHLY and CDR2 FYNNEI come from the germline V gene. Trimming took off 2 bases at V and 4 bases at J, with 9 bases between the two ends. The CDR3 bases are TGTGCCAGCAGTGAATTAAACTTATACAATGAGCAGTTCTTC. Translating gives CASSELNLYNEQFF.

This chain connects TRBV6-1 to TRBJ2-5; TRBD2 matches 15 bases. The CDR3 is 16 amino acids. Germline trimming cut 6 bases from V and 3 bases from J; bases unmatched to any gene: 5. Germline values: CDR1 MNHNS, CDR2 SASEGT. Here the CDR3 DNA reads TGTGCCAGCAGCCTGGGACTAGCGGGAGGTGAAGAGACCCAGTACTTC. Protein product: CASSLGLAGGEETQYF.

This chain joins TRBV27 and TRBJ2-5; 9 nucleotides line up with TRBD2. Germline V gene lookup returns CDR1 MNHEY and CDR2 SMNVEV (reference sequence). CDR3 size: 14 residues. The ends lost 5 bases at V and 1 base at J; junction bases unmatched: 2. The CDR3 region is CASSPGLAQETQYF. CDR3 nucleotide sequence: TGTGCCAGCAGTCCGGGACTAGCCCAAGAGACCCAGTACTTC.